This T cell receptor beta chain was captured by sequencing in a study of blood T cell repertoires in COVID-19. The germline V gene has CDR1 MNHEY and CDR2 SVGEGT. This CDR3 is 17 amino acids long. With 1 base clipped from V and 0 bases from J, the junction kept 5 bases outside the gene matches. Method: immunoSEQ multiplex PCR; TCRdb's copy keeps in-frame clones and lacks some. This sample has roughly 200,000 clones, with roughly 85% found just once. The specimen sequenced was peripheral blood. This chain joins TRBV6-2 or TRBV6-3 and TRBJ2-7; 11 positions agree with TRBD2. This clonotype was sampled from a man in his sixties with acute or convalescent COVID-19. DNA of the CDR3: TGTGCCAGCAGTTACTACACCACTAGCGGGAGCTCCTACGAGCAGTACTTC. It is translated as CASSYYTTSGSSYEQYF.